This T cell receptor beta chain was captured in a study of blood T cell repertoires in COVID-19. Looking at the study overall: Whether acute or convalescent, the COVID-19 samples came from the United States, Italy and Spain. The cDNA or gDNA used as material had been derived from T cells, B-cell-depleted T cells, or PBMCs.

In the authors' workflow: Amplification with reference gene primers provided the estimates of nucleated cell counts. Profiling relied on immunoSEQ multiplex PCR, and the TCRdb table lists in-frame clones only, not all of them. The DNA gave D and trimming, while V, J and clone size come from that table. The sample consists of under 150,000 clones, roughly four fifths of them appearing once. The sequence was obtained from a man in his forties or fifties with active or convalescent COVID-19. The specimen sequenced was peripheral blood.

The CDR3 DNA reads as TGTGCCAGCAGCTTGGAAACAGGGAACACCGGGGAGCTGTTTTTT. Its protein is CASSLETGNTGELFF. The chain is built from TRBV5-4 and TRBJ2-2, with TRBD1 as a possible D gene (5 bases). Germline V lookup: CDR1 SGHNT, CDR2 YYREEE (reference sequence). V lost 0 bases, J lost 1 base, and 7 bases lay in between. This CDR3 spans 15 amino acids.